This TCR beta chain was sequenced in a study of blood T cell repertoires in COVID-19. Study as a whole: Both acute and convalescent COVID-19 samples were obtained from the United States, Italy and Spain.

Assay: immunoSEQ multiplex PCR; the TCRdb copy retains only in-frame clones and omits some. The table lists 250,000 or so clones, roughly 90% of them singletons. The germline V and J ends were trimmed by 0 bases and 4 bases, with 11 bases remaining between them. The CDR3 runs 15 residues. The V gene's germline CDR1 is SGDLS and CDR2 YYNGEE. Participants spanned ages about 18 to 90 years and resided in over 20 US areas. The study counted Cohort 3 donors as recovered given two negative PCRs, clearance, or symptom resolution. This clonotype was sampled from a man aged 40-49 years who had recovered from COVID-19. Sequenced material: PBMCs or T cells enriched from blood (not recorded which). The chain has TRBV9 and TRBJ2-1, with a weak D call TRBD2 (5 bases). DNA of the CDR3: TGTGCCAGCAGCGTAGATTGGGGAGATTACAATGAGCAGTTCTTC. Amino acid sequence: CASSVDWGDYNEQFF.